These 24 T cell receptor beta chains were all obtained from the same sample, sequenced in a study of shared clonotypes between healthy human individuals. Method: immunoSEQ multiplex PCR; TCRdb's copy keeps in-frame clones and lacks some. This table holds about 600,000 clones, less than 98% found once. The sample was naive CD4+ T cells sorted from blood. Noted subset: CD45RA+ positively selected. All receptors come from a woman aged 30 to 39 in good health.

The rearrangement uses TRBV9 and TRBJ2-6, with TRBD1 identical over 9 bases. There are 17 residues in the CDR3. CDR1 is SGDLS, CDR2 YYNGEE, per germline. V gave up 5 bases and J gave up 0 bases; unmatched junction bases: 6. The CDR3 protein is CASSAGTGNSGANVLTF. DNA for the CDR3: TGTGCCAGCAGTGCCGGGACAGGGAACTCTGGGGCCAACGTCCTGACTTTC. Based on the CDR3 plus reference TRBV9 and TRBJ2-6, the full variable domain is DSGVTQTPKHLITATGQRVTLRCSPRSGDLSVYWYQQSLDQGLQFLIQYYNGEERAKGNILERFSAQQFPDLHSELNLSSLELGDSALYFCASSAGTGNSGANVLTFGAGSRLTVL.

The V call is TRBV27, the J call TRBJ2-7; 10 nucleotides align to TRBD1. Germline V lookup: CDR1 MNHEY, CDR2 SMNVEV (reference sequence). Trimming cost V 5 bases and J 3 bases; bases outside gene matches: 7. This CDR3 is built from 15 residues. CDR3 residues: CASSGQGTGVYEQYF. Here the CDR3 DNA reads TGTGCCAGCAGTGGGCAAGGGACAGGGGTCTACGAGCAGTACTTC.

The rearrangement joins TRBV18 to TRBJ2-7; D remains ambiguous. The V and J ends lost 0 bases and 2 bases respectively, with 14 bases between them. Germline CDR1 reads KGHSH; CDR2 reads LQKENI. The CDR3 runs 16 residues. For the CDR3, the DNA is TGTGCCAGCTCACCACCGAAACGGAGCAGGACCTACGAGCAGTACTTC. Protein: CASSPPKRSRTYEQYF.

The chain's CDR3 is CASSPRRGHNEQFF. The CDR3 nucleotides read TGTGCCAGCTCACCACGCAGGGGGCACAATGAGCAGTTCTTC. The rearrangement uses TRBV18 and TRBJ2-1; TRBD1 matches 8 bases. Unmatched junction bases numbered 1, after V lost 1 base and J lost 5 bases. The CDR3 runs 14 residues. CDR1 KGHSH and CDR2 LQKENI come from the germline V gene.

This sequence joins TRBV2 and TRBJ1-2, with a possible D match to TRBD1 (5 bases). The V and J ends lost 2 bases and 0 bases respectively, with 13 bases between them. This CDR3 is built from 16 residues. Germline lookup yields CDR1 SNHLY and CDR2 FYNNEI. The CDR3 nucleotides read TGTGCCAGCAGTGAAATGAGTGGGGGTCCTAACTATGGCTACACCTTC. It translates to CASSEMSGGPNYGYTF. The full variable domain, its missing parts supplied by reference TRBV2 and TRBJ1-2, is EPEVTQTPSHQVTQMGQEVILRCVPISNHLYFYWYRQILGQKVEFLVSFYNNEISEKSEIFDDQFSVERPDGSNFTLKIRSTKLEDSAMYFCASSEMSGGPNYGYTFGSGTRLTVV.

This chain uses TRBV6-1 with TRBJ1-5; 7 nucleotides line up with TRBD1. From germline, CDR1 is MNHNS and CDR2 SASEGT. The ends lost 2 bases at V and 9 bases at J; junction bases unmatched: 4. The CDR3 sequence is 13 residues long. CDR3 sequence reads: CASSENRGSPQHF. The CDR3 DNA sequence: TGTGCCAGCAGTGAAAACAGGGGTTCGCCCCAGCATTTT.

J is TRBJ1-1 and V is TRBV6-1; a weak D match, TRBD1 (6 bases). The CDR3 has 13 residues. With 8 bases removed from V and 5 bases from J, the gap between germline ends came to 15 bases. Germline CDR1 MNHNS, CDR2 SASEGT. The CDR3 nucleotides read TGTGCCAGCTTGCGGCAACAGGGTACTGAAGCTTTCTTT. Translation: CASLRQQGTEAFF.

V usage is TRBV30 and J usage is TRBJ2-2; the D is unclear. The CDR3 loop spans 11 amino acids. The germline CDR1 and CDR2 sequences are GTSNPN and SVGIG (reference sequence). CDR3 residues: CVVRETGELFF. DNA for the CDR3: TGTGTGGTTCGAGAGACCGGGGAGCTGTTTTTT.

The chain couples TRBV18 to TRBJ1-5; D perhaps matches TRBD1 (6 bases). The germline V and J ends were trimmed by 4 bases and 5 bases, with 9 bases remaining between them. The CDR3 is 13 amino acids. Germline V lookup: CDR1 KGHSH, CDR2 LQKENI. The CDR3 DNA follows: TGTGCCAGCTCACTGGACAGTGATCAGCCCCAGCATTTT. Protein: CASSLDSDQPQHF.

The rearrangement joins TRBV21-1 to TRBJ2-7. TRBV21-1 is shown as a pseudogene. The length of the CDR3 is 15 residues. The CDR3 sequence: CASSKAKANSYEQYF. CDR3 sequence (DNA): TGTGCCAGCAGCAAAGCTAAGGCTAACTCCTACGAGCAGTACTTC.

This chain joins TRBV5-1 and TRBJ2-2, with D perhaps assigned TRBD1 or TRBD2 (6 bases each). Trimming left V 2 bases short and J 7 bases short, with 15 bases between. Germline V gene data show CDR1 as SGHRS and CDR2 as YFSETQ. CDR3 length: 15 residues. CDR3 loop: CASSFSTGAIGELFF. CDR3 DNA: TGCGCCAGCAGCTTCTCTACGGGGGCGATCGGGGAGCTGTTTTTT.

V and J are TRBV11-2 and TRBJ2-7, with no clear D. Trimming left V 3 bases short and J 6 bases short, with 9 bases between. Germline V CDR1 and CDR2: SGHAT, FQNNGV. The CDR3 extends over 12 amino acids. CDR3 nucleotides: TGTGCCAGCAGCTTGGCTATTGCCGAGCAGTACTTC. It is translated as CASSLAIAEQYF.

V and J are TRBV10-3 and TRBJ1-1; TRBD1 agrees at 7 bases. The CDR3 is 14 residues long. Germline V lookup: CDR1 ENHRY, CDR2 SYGVKD. The junction had 11 bases not matched to a gene; V was cut back by 6 bases and J by 7 bases. This CDR3 is CAIRDRDSGFEAFF. In nucleotides, the CDR3 is TGTGCCATCAGAGACCGGGACAGCGGATTTGAAGCTTTCTTT.

CDR3 sequence: CASSLGIRGVNEQYF. The CDR3 DNA sequence: TGCGCCAGCAGCTTGGGAATCAGGGGGGTCAACGAGCAGTACTTC. The V and J genes are TRBV5-1 and TRBJ2-7, with TRBD1 as a possible D gene (7 bases). In germline, CDR1 is SGHRS, CDR2 YFSETQ. This CDR3 contains 15 residues. Trimming stripped 0 bases from V and 5 bases from J, with 15 bases between.

This clone was recorded only once. The chain has TRBV30 and TRBJ2-5, with D possibly matching TRBD2 (5 bases). V was pared by 2 bases and J by 2 bases, with 6 bases between. Per germline, CDR1 GTSNPN and CDR2 SVGIG (reference sequence). The CDR3 is 12 amino acids. The CDR3 region is CAWSRTQETQYF. The CDR3 DNA follows: TGTGCCTGGAGTAGGACTCAAGAGACCCAGTACTTC.

The chain has TRBV6-1 and TRBJ2-5; D may be TRBD2 (5 bases). Trimming shortened V by 10 bases and J by 4 bases, and 16 bases separated the two germline ends. The CDR3 sequence is 13 residues long. The germline V gene has CDR1 MNHNS and CDR2 SASEGT. The CDR3 loop is CATRGSRRETQYF. The CDR3 DNA is TGTGCCACCCGGGGTTCCCGAAGAGAGACCCAGTACTTC.

The rearrangement uses TRBV6-1 and TRBJ1-2, with TRBD1 identical over 9 bases. The germline CDR1 and CDR2 sequences are MNHNS and SASEGT. V lost 6 bases, J lost 8 bases, and 7 bases stayed unmatched. This CDR3 spans 13 amino acids. CDR3 sequence (DNA): TGTGCCAGCAGACCGGGACAGGGAAACGGCTACACCTTC. Translated, it gives CASRPGQGNGYTF.

The CDR3 region has the DNA TGCGCCAGCAGCCAAGAAATTTTGTCTAGCGGGAGGATCGGGGGGAAAGAGACCCAGTACTTC. It yields the protein CASSQEILSSGRIGGKETQYF. This sequence joins TRBV4-1 and TRBJ2-5; 11 positions agree with TRBD2. CDR3 length: 21 residues. The germline CDR1 and CDR2 sequences are MGHRA and YSYEKL. V trimming: 0 bases; J trimming: 3 bases; junction bases outside the gene matches: 18.

The rearrangement links TRBV18 to TRBJ2-7, with 14 positions matching TRBD2. Germline loops: CDR1 KGHSH, CDR2 LQKENI. The CDR3 length is 18 residues. V shed 6 bases and J 2 bases; nucleotides not matched to a gene: 12. The CDR3 DNA reads TGTGCCAGCTCCCAACACACGGGACTAGCGGGAGAGACCTACGAGCAGTACTTC. Its translation is CASSQHTGLAGETYEQYF.

This clone was seen a single time. The J gene is TRBJ2-6, the V gene TRBV2; a possible D gene is TRBD1 (6 bases). The V gene lost 6 bases and the J gene lost 0 bases, with 9 bases spanning the gap. Germline-derived CDR1 and CDR2 are SNHLY and FYNNEI. This CDR3 is 15 amino acids long. Written as DNA, the CDR3 is TGTGCCAGCAGCCAGGACAGCTCTGGGGCCAACGTCCTGACTTTC. It translates to CASSQDSSGANVLTF.

J is TRBJ2-1 and V is TRBV9; D remains unclear. Germline V CDR1 and CDR2: SGDLS, YYNGEE. The CDR3 is made up of 16 amino acids. Deletions cut 4 bases from V and 1 base from J, with 15 bases between. This CDR3 reads CASSPVSLRSYNEQFF. Here the CDR3 DNA reads TGTGCCAGCAGCCCCGTCAGCCTTCGGTCCTACAATGAGCAGTTCTTC.

The rearrangement joins TRBV6-1 to TRBJ1-4; perhaps TRBD1 as D (5 bases). CDR1 is MNHNS, CDR2 SASEGT, per germline. This CDR3 region has 11 residues. The V end lost 10 bases, the J end lost 8 bases, and 11 bases lay between the germline ends. The CDR3 region has the DNA TGTGCCACATCACGGGGGGAAAAACTGTTTTTT. It codes for CATSRGEKLFF.

The chain joins TRBV28 to TRBJ2-3; 9 nucleotides line up with TRBD1. V was clipped by 11 bases and J by 0 bases; unmatched bases: 6. Germline assignment: CDR1 MDHEN and CDR2 SYDVKM. The CDR3 runs to 14 residues. CDR3 amino acids: CASKQGASTDTQYF. In nucleotides, the CDR3 is TGTGCCTCTAAACAGGGGGCAAGCACAGATACGCAGTATTTT.

V and J are TRBV5-1 and TRBJ2-5; D unresolved. CDR1 and CDR2 (germline): SGHRS, YFSETQ. There are 13 residues in the CDR3. V lost 4 bases, J lost 4 bases, and 11 bases lay in between. The CDR3 loop is CASSQNDGETQYF. The CDR3 DNA reads as TGCGCCAGCAGCCAGAATGACGGAGAGACCCAGTACTTC. Full variable domain (rest looked up from reference TRBV5-1 and TRBJ2-5): KAGVTQTPRYLIKTRGQQVTLSCSPISGHRSVSWYQQTPGQGLQFLFEYFSETQRNKGNFPGRFSGRQFSNSRSEMNVSTLELGDSALYLCASSQNDGETQYFGPGTRLLVL.